The 19 T cell receptor beta chains given below trace back to one sample, sequenced in a study of early T cells in non-severe SARS-CoV-2 infection. TCRdb re-called the 5' RACE reads with MiXCR, one entry per CDR3 protein. This table has some 39,000 distinct CDR3 sequences, around 4.1% appearing once. What was sequenced was whole blood. Source of these receptors: an adult who was a healthcare worker with PCR-confirmed SARS-CoV-2 infection or an uninfected control (not recorded which).

A note on this clonotype: One base away lies a much larger clone, so this may be a sequencing read error. J is TRBJ2-1 and V is TRBV19, with 12 bases fitting TRBD2. Germline V lookup: CDR1 LNHDA, CDR2 SQIVND (reference sequence). The CDR3 extends over 16 amino acids. DNA for the CDR3: TGTGCCAGTAGTACCCCTCTAGCGGGGGGGAACAATGTGCAGTTCTTC. This gives the protein CASSTPLAGGNNVQFF.

This clonotype has at least ten counts. The rearrangement joins TRBV19 to TRBJ1-5, with 8 bases matching TRBD1. The germline V gene has CDR1 LNHDA and CDR2 SQIVND (reference sequence). This CDR3 has 16 amino acids. The V gene end was trimmed by 5 bases and the J gene end by 2 bases; junction bases not matched to a gene: 8. CDR3 sequence reads: CASSSTGQGRNQPQHF. The CDR3 nucleotides are TGTGCCAGTAGTTCAACCGGACAGGGTCGCAATCAGCCCCAGCATTTT.

This clonotype appeared many times. The chain uses TRBV5-1 and TRBJ2-5; 11 nucleotides line up with TRBD2. The CDR3 runs to 16 residues. V was pared by 3 bases and J by 1 base, with 5 bases of the junction left unmatched. Germline V gives CDR1 SGHRS, CDR2 YFSETQ. The CDR3 region is CASSSLAGGPQETQYF. The CDR3 DNA reads TGCGCCAGCAGCTCTCTAGCGGGAGGACCCCAAGAGACCCAGTACTTC.

This clonotype was seen repeatedly, ten times or more. The chain recombines TRBV7-9 with TRBJ1-2, with D uncertain. The CDR3 length is 14 residues. Trimming took off 1 base at V and 6 bases at J, with 12 bases between the two ends. CDR1 is SEHNR and CDR2 is FQNEAQ in the germline V gene (reference sequence). The CDR3 region has the DNA TGTGCCAGCAGCTTAGTCCCCCCAGGACATGGCTACACCTTC. Translating gives CASSLVPPGHGYTF. Full variable domain (rest looked up from reference TRBV7-9 and TRBJ1-2): DTGVSQNPRHKITKRGQNVTFRCDPISEHNRLYWYRQTLGQGPEFLTYFQNEAQLEKSRLLSDRFSAERPKGSFSTLEIQRTEQGDSAMYLCASSLVPPGHGYTFGSGTRLTVV.

This clonotype was counted ten times or more. One end of the junction is discordant with germline, which a read error may explain. The rearrangement links TRBV7-3 to TRBJ2-1; D unresolved. CDR1 is SGHTA, CDR2 FQGTGA, per germline. This CDR3 has 14 residues. The CDR3 reads CVSSLTAPNNEQFF. The CDR3 bases are TGTGTCAGCAGCTTAACTGCCCCTAACAATGAGCAGTTCTTC.

This clonotype was picked up many times. The chain has TRBV19 and TRBJ1-4, with a weak D call TRBD1 (6 bases). The V gene lost 7 bases and the J gene lost 7 bases, with 13 bases spanning the gap. The CDR3 is made up of 13 amino acids. Looked up from germline, CDR1 is LNHDA and CDR2 is SQIVND (reference sequence). CDR3 loop: CASNRELREKLFF. The DNA for the CDR3 is TGTGCCAGTAACAGGGAACTTCGTGAAAAACTGTTTTTT.

Notes on this clonotype: Just one base apart from a much larger clone, this may be a read error. This chain connects TRBV14 to TRBJ2-5, with 7 bases identical to TRBD1. This CDR3 contains 14 residues. V lost 7 bases to trimming and J lost 3 bases; unmatched junction nucleotides: 8. Germline V CDR1 and CDR2: SGHDN, FVKESK. The CDR3 loop is CASNRHRGEETQYF. The CDR3 DNA reads as TGTGCCAGCAACCGGCACAGGGGAGAAGAGACCCAGTACTTC.

This clonotype has at least ten counts. The rearrangement joins TRBV6-6 to TRBJ1-5, with 7 bases lining up with TRBD1. The CDR3 extends over 17 amino acids. V was pared by 6 bases and J by 4 bases, with 15 bases of the junction left unmatched. Per the germline V gene, CDR1 is MNHNY and CDR2 is SVGAGI (reference sequence). The CDR3 DNA follows: TGTGCCAGCAGAGCCACCCAAAAGGGACAGCAAAATCAGCCCCAGCATTTT. Protein product: CASRATQKGQQNQPQHF.

Many counts were recorded for this clonotype. This chain connects TRBV12-3 or TRBV12-4 to TRBJ2-7, with TRBD2 matching over 11 bases. V trimming: 5 bases; J trimming: 7 bases; junction bases outside the gene matches: 16. This CDR3 comprises 17 residues. The CDR3 reads CASSPEKLAGGPREQYF. The DNA for the CDR3 is TGTGCCAGCAGTCCAGAGAAGCTAGCGGGAGGCCCGCGAGAGCAGTACTTC.

This clonotype was counted ten times or more. The chain uses TRBV18 and TRBJ2-4, with 9 bases matching TRBD2. V trimming: 1 base; J trimming: 1 base; junction bases outside the gene matches: 2. CDR1 is KGHSH, CDR2 LQKENI, per germline. The CDR3 is made up of 16 amino acids. As DNA, the CDR3 is TGTGCCAGCTCACCACTAGCGGGAGTGGCCAAAAACATTCAGTACTTC. It yields the protein CASSPLAGVAKNIQYF.

This clonotype was counted ten times or more. The chain is built from TRBV2 and TRBJ2-7; 8 bases line up with TRBD2. Unmatched junction bases numbered 7, after V lost 6 bases and J lost 3 bases. Germline CDR1 is SNHLY and CDR2 is FYNNEI. The CDR3 sequence is 14 residues long. DNA of the CDR3: TGTGCCAGCAGGGCCGGGGGGGGCGACTACGAGCAGTACTTC. Amino acids: CASRAGGGDYEQYF.

Of note for this clonotype: A much larger clone differs from this one at a single base, so this may be a read error. A read error is likely, as this CDR3 ends without the conserved phenylalanine or tryptophan. In nucleotides, the CDR3 is TGTGCCAGCAGCTTACTGGGACTAGCGGCGGGAGATGAGCAGTACATC. It translates to CASSLLGLAAGDEQYI. The rearrangement uses TRBV7-9 and TRBJ2-7; 11 nucleotides agree with TRBD2. V was pared by 2 bases and J by 7 bases, with 10 bases of the junction left unmatched. Germline V CDR1 and CDR2: SEHNR, FQNEAQ (reference sequence). This CDR3 region has 16 residues.

This clonotype was seen many times. In DNA form, the CDR3 reads TGTGCCAGCAGGTTCGCCGGGGGCGATAATTCACCCCTCCACTTT. Its protein is CASRFAGGDNSPLHF. The chain links TRBV6-2 or TRBV6-3 to TRBJ1-6; possibly TRBD1 for D (6 bases). This CDR3 has 15 residues. V shed 6 bases and J shed 5 bases, with 14 bases lying between them. CDR1 and CDR2 (germline): MNHEY, SVGEGT.

This clonotype showed up many times. This chain links TRBV27 with TRBJ2-6; 11 bases are a match to TRBD1. CDR1 is MNHEY, CDR2 SMNVEV, per germline (reference sequence). V lost 7 bases to trimming and J lost 1 base; unmatched junction nucleotides: 6. This CDR3 has 17 residues. CDR3 bases: TGTGCCAGCACCCGGACAGGGGGCATTTCTGGGGCCAACGTCCTGACTTTC. This encodes CASTRTGGISGANVLTF.

This clonotype was detected many times. The chain uses TRBV10-1 and TRBJ2-1, with D possibly matching TRBD2 (6 bases). V lost 6 bases and J 2 bases, leaving 23 bases between the germline ends. Germline V gives CDR1 WNHNN, CDR2 SYGVQD (reference sequence). The CDR3 contains 18 residues. The CDR3 DNA follows: TGCGCCAGCAGCCCGGGGAGTACGCGGGATCCGGCCTACAATGAGCAGTTCTTC. Amino acid sequence: CASSPGSTRDPAYNEQFF.

Ten or more counts support this clonotype. The chain employs TRBV11-2 and TRBJ2-3; the match to TRBD1 covers 7 bases. V was clipped by 4 bases and J by 2 bases; unmatched bases: 9. The CDR3 spans 16 residues. Germline CDR1 is SGHAT and CDR2 is FQNNGV. The CDR3 coding sequence is TGTGCCAGCAGCTACAGGGGTTTATCCTTCACAGATACGCAGTATTTT. This gives the protein CASSYRGLSFTDTQYF.

This clonotype showed up many times. Here the CDR3 DNA reads TGTGCTAGTGGTGACAGGGGGAAGAAGGAAAAACTGTTTTTT. It translates to CASGDRGKKEKLFF. The gene calls are TRBV12-5 and TRBJ1-4; TRBD1 aligns across 9 bases. This CDR3 region has 14 residues. CDR1 and CDR2 from the germline V gene are LGHNT and FRNRAP. V was clipped by 5 bases and J by 8 bases; unmatched bases: 6.

This clonotype showed up many times. The gene calls are TRBV29-1 and TRBJ2-1; 8 nucleotides line up with TRBD2. The CDR3 is made up of 15 amino acids. Germline loops: CDR1 SQVTM, CDR2 ANQGSEA. V lost 3 bases, J lost 4 bases, and 8 bases stayed unmatched. The CDR3 here is CSVDGPSGGYNEQFF. The CDR3 DNA follows: TGCAGCGTTGATGGGCCCAGCGGGGGTTACAATGAGCAGTTCTTC.

This clonotype was recorded many times. This chain links TRBV6-4 with TRBJ2-1; 9 bases align to TRBD1. With V trimmed by 5 bases and J by 6 bases, 8 bases remained unmatched. The CDR3 is 15 amino acids. Germline V CDR1 and CDR2: MRHNA, SNTAGT. CDR3: CASSPTGGDSNEQFF. The CDR3 DNA sequence: TGTGCCAGCAGTCCAACAGGGGGCGATTCCAATGAGCAGTTCTTC.